This T cell receptor beta chain was recovered during a study of blood T cell repertoires in COVID-19. Study summary: The study drew acute and convalescent COVID-19 samples from the United States, Italy and Spain. Sources were T cells, B-cell-depleted T cells, or PBMCs; the material itself was cDNA or gDNA.

This CDR3 contains 13 residues. V was cut by 3 bases and J by 5 bases, with 10 bases left in between. In the authors' workflow: Estimates of nucleated cell counts were drawn from the amplification of reference gene primers. Clones were read by immunoSEQ multiplex PCR, and TCRdb kept only the in-frame ones, dropping some. That table furnishes V, J and clone size, whereas the DNA furnished D and trimming. The table lists more than 150,000 clones, around 90% of them singletons. The receptor was derived from a man aged 35-49 years with acute or convalescent COVID-19. The genes are TRBV12-3 or TRBV12-4 and TRBJ1-2; no definite D call. Material for sequencing was peripheral blood. CDR3: CASSFGEMYGYTF. The DNA of the CDR3 is TGTGCCAGCAGTTTCGGGGAAATGTATGGCTACACCTTC.